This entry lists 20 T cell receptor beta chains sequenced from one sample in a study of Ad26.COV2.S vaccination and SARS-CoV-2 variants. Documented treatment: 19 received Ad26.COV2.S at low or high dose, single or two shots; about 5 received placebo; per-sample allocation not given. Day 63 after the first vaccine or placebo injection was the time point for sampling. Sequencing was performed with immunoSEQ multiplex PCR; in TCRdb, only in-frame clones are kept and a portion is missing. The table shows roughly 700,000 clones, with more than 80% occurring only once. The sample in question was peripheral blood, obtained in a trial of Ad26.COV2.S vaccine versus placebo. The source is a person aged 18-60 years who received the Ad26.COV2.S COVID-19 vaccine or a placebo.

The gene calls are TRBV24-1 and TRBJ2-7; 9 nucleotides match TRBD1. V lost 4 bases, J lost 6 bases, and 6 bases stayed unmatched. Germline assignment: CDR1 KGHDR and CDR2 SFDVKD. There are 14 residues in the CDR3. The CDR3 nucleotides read TGTGCCACCAGTGAGGCCGGGACAGGGCTCGAGCAGTACTTC. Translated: CATSEAGTGLEQYF.

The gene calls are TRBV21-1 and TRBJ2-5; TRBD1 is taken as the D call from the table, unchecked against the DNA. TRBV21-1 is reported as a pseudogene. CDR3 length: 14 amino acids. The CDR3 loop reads CATPGTGTRLGQYF. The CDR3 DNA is TGTGCCACCCCAGGGACCGGGACAAGACTGGGCCAGTACTTC.

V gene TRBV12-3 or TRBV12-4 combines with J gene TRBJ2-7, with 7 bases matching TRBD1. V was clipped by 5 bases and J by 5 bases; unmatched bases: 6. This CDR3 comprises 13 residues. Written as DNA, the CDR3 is TGTGCCAGCAGTACCCGACAGGGAAACGAGCAGTACTTC. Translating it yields CASSTRQGNEQYF.

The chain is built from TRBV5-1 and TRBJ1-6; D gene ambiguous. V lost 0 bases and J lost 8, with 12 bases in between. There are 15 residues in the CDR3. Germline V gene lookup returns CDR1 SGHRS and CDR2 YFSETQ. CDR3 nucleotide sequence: TGCGCCAGCAGCTTGGCCCTGTCAGAGGATTCACCCCTCCACTTT. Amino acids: CASSLALSEDSPLHF. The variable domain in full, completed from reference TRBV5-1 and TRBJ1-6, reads KAGVTQTPRYLIKTRGQQVTLSCSPISGHRSVSWYQQTPGQGLQFLFEYFSETQRNKGNFPGRFSGRQFSNSRSEMNVSTLELGDSALYLCASSLALSEDSPLHFGNGTRLTVT.

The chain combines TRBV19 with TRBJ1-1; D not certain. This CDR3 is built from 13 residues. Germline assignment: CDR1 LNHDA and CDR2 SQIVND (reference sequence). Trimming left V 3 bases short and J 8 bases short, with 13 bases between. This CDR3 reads CASSMGGQKEAFF. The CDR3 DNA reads TGTGCCAGTAGTATGGGTGGCCAGAAAGAAGCTTTCTTT.

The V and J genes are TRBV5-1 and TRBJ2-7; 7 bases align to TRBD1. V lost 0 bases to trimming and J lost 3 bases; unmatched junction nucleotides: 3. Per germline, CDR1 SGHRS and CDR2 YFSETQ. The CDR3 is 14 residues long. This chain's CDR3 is CASSLGDSNYEQYF. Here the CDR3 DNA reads TGCGCCAGCAGCTTGGGGGACAGCAACTACGAGCAGTACTTC.

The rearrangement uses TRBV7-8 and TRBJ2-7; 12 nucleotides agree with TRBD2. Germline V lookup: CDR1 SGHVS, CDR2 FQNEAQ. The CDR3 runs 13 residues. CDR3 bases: TGTGCGAGTAGGACTAGCGGGATGTACGAGCAGTACTTC. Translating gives CASRTSGMYEQYF.

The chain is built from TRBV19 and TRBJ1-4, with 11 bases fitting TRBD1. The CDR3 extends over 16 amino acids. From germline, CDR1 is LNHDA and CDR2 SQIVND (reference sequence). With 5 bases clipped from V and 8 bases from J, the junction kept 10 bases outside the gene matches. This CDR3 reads CASSLWTGGLNEKLFF. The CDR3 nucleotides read TGTGCCAGTAGTTTGTGGACAGGGGGCTTGAACGAAAAACTGTTTTTT.

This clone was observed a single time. In nucleotides, the CDR3 is TGTGCCAGCAGGACACTAGCGACAACCTACAATGAGCAGTTCTTC. Amino acid sequence: CASRTLATTYNEQFF. J is TRBJ2-1 and V is TRBV2; 7 nucleotides line up with TRBD2. The V gene's germline CDR1 is SNHLY and CDR2 FYNNEI. The CDR3 extends over 15 amino acids. The trim removed 6 bases at V and 2 bases at J, leaving 7 bases unmatched.

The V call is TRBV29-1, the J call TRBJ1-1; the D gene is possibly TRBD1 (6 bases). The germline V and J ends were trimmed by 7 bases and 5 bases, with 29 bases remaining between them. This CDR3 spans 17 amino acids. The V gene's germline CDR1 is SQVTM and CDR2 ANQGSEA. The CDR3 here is CSGTGRLLDGGRTEAFF. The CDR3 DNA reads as TGCAGCGGGACGGGCAGGTTACTTGATGGGGGGCGGACTGAAGCTTTCTTT.

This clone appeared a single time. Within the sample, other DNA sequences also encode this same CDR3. The CDR3: CASSPGSSGNTIYF. DNA for the CDR3: TGTGCCAGCAGCCCAGGGTCCTCTGGAAACACCATATATTTT. The gene calls are TRBV3-1 (or the pseudogene TRBV3-2) and TRBJ1-3; a possible D gene is TRBD1 (5 bases). Germline V CDR1 and CDR2: LGHDT, YNNKEL (reference sequence). V shed 4 bases and J shed 0 bases, with 7 bases lying between them. CDR3 length: 14 amino acids.

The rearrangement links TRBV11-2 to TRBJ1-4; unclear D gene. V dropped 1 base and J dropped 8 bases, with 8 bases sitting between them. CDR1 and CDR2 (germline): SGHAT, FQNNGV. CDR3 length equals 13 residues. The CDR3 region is CASSLVGYEKLFF. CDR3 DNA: TGTGCCAGCAGCTTAGTGGGGTACGAAAAACTGTTTTTT.

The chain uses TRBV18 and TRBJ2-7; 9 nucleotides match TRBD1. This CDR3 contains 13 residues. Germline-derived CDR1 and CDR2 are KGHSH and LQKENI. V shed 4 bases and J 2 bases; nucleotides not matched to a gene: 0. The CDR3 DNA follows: TGTGCCAGCTCACGGGACAGGGCCTACGAGCAGTACTTC. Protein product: CASSRDRAYEQYF. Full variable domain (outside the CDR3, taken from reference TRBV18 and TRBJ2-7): NAGVMQNPRHLVRRRGQEARLRCSPMKGHSHVYWYRQLPEEGLKFMVYLQKENIIDESGMPKERFSAEFPKEGPSILRIQQVVRGDSAAYFCASSRDRAYEQYFGPGTRLTVT.

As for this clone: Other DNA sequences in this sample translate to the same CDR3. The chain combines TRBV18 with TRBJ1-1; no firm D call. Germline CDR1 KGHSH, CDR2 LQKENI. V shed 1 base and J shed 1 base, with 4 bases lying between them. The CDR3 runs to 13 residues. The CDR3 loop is CASSPQENTEAFF. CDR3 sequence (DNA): TGTGCCAGCTCACCACAAGAGAACACTGAAGCTTTCTTT.

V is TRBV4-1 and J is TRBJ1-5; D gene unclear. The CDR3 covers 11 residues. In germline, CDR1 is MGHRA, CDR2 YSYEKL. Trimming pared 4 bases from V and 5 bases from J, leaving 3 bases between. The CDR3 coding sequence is TGCGCCAGCAGCCCCCATCAGCCCCAGCATTTT. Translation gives CASSPHQPQHF.

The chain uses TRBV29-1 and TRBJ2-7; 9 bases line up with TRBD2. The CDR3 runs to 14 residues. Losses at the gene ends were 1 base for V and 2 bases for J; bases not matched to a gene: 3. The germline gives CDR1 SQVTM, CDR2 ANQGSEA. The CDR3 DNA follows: TGCAGCGTTGAAGCGTCTAGCGGGACCTACGAGCAGTACTTC. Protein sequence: CSVEASSGTYEQYF.

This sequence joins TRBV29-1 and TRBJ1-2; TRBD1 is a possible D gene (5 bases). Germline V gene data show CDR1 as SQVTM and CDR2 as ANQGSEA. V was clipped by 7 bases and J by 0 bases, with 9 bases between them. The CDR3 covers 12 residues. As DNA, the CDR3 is TGCAGCGGTGGGGGAGCTAACTATGGCTACACCTTC. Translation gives CSGGGANYGYTF.

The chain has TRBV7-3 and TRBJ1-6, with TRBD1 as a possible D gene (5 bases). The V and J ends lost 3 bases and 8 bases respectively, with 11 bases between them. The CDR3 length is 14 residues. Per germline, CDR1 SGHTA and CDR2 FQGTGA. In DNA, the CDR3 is TGTGCCAGCAGCTTCGGGGGACGGTATTCACCCCTCCACTTT. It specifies CASSFGGRYSPLHF.

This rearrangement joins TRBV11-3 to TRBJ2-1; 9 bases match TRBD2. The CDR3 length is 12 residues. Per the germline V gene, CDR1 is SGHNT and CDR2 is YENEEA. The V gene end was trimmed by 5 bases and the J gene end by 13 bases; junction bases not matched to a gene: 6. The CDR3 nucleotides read TGTGCCAGCAGCCTAGGCGGGACTAGCCAGTTCTTC. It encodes CASSLGGTSQFF.

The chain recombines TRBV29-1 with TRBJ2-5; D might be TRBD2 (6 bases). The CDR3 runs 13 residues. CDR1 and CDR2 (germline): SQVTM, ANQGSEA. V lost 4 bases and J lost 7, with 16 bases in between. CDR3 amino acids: CSVVRGGGGTQYF. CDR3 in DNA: TGCAGCGTTGTACGGGGAGGTGGAGGGACCCAGTACTTC.